One sample yielded the 25 T cell receptor beta chains listed below, sequenced in a study of cytomegalovirus exposure and HLA in healthy donors (TCRdb year 2017). Library generation was performed with the immunoSEQ multiplex PCR assay. A mixture of 60 forward primers for TCR Vbeta segments and 13 reverse primers for TCR Jbeta segments was used in the multiplex PCR. In its TCRdb copy, this immuneACCESS table keeps in-frame sequences only and misses some clones. Where compared with another copy, unresolved V genes explain less than half of these, and the others have no known cause. The sample table contains more than 85,000 clones; only one count was recorded for roughly 15% of them. The ten largest clones take up around 0.86% of the sample. The sample comprised PBMCs. These receptors came from a female donor in good health and CMV-seronegative.

This clone was observed once. This sequence joins TRBV13 and TRBJ2-7; 9 bases align to TRBD2. The CDR3 sequence is 19 residues long. Germline CDR1 is PRHDT and CDR2 is FYEKMQ (reference sequence). With V trimmed by 5 bases and J by 3 bases, 20 bases remained unmatched. Here the CDR3 DNA reads TGTGCCAGCAGCGCCGCGGGGGGGGGAGGTAGGGGAAGGAGCTACGAGCAGTACTTC. It is translated as CASSAAGGGGRGRSYEQYF.

Only a few counts were recorded for this clone. The V call is TRBV27, the J call TRBJ2-2; D uncertain. This CDR3 spans 16 amino acids. The V gene's germline CDR1 is MNHEY and CDR2 SMNVEV (reference sequence). V lost 2 bases and J 2 bases, leaving 12 bases between the germline ends. CDR3 coding DNA: TGTGCCAGCAGTTTAGAATCAGGATCAAACACCGGGGAGCTGTTTTTT. Protein: CASSLESGSNTGELFF.

This clone was seen a handful of times. This sequence joins TRBV4-3 and TRBJ2-7; D gene uncertain. In germline, CDR1 is LGHNA, CDR2 YSLEER. V was pared by 4 bases and J by 6 bases, with 16 bases between. The CDR3 length is 14 residues. CDR3 residues: CASSLSWNSLEQYF. In DNA, the CDR3 is TGCGCCAGCAGCCTGTCGTGGAATAGCCTCGAGCAGTACTTC.

The J gene is TRBJ2-7, the V gene TRBV30; TRBD1 is a possible D gene (6 bases). The CDR3 is 17 residues long. V lost 0 bases and J 0 bases, leaving 18 bases between the germline ends. Germline values: CDR1 GTSNPN, CDR2 SVGIG (reference sequence). The CDR3 sequence is CAWSVSLGQRFSYEQYF. In DNA, the CDR3 is TGTGCCTGGAGTGTTTCCCTCGGACAGCGTTTCTCCTACGAGCAGTACTTC.

This clone was observed a few times. V gene TRBV30 combines with J gene TRBJ2-3, with D possibly TRBD2 on 6 matching bases. This CDR3 region has 17 residues. Trimming left V 3 bases short and J 6 bases short, with 25 bases between. Germline assignment: CDR1 GTSNPN and CDR2 SVGIG (reference sequence). The DNA for the CDR3 is TGTGCCTGGAGGCACATGGCCCGGCGGGGCTCCGCGGATACGCAGTATTTT. It translates to CAWRHMARRGSADTQYF. Full variable domain (missing parts from reference TRBV30 and TRBJ2-3): SQTIHQWPATLVQPVGSPLSLECTVEGTSNPNLYWYRQAAGRGLQLLFYSVGIGQISSEVPQNLSASRPQDRQFILSSKKLLLSDSGFYLCAWRHMARRGSADTQYFGPGTRLTVL.

The gene calls are TRBV5-1 and TRBJ2-5; TRBD1 is a possible D gene (5 bases). This CDR3 has 14 amino acids. Germline V lookup: CDR1 SGHRS, CDR2 YFSETQ. The V end was cut by 3 bases, the J end by 4 bases, with 13 bases between. The CDR3 sequence: CASSSQGPRETQYF. The CDR3, as DNA: TGCGCCAGCAGCTCGCAGGGCCCAAGAGAGACCCAGTACTTC.

This clone has more than one count but fewer than ten. The gene calls are TRBV6-1 and TRBJ2-3; 8 nucleotides agree with TRBD2. V was pared by 8 bases and J by 0 bases, with 4 bases of the junction left unmatched. CDR3 length: 14 residues. Germline V gives CDR1 MNHNS, CDR2 SASEGT. The CDR3 DNA reads TGTGCCAGCCGGGGCGGGGGGAGCACAGATACGCAGTATTTT. Its translation is CASRGGGSTDTQYF.

This clone occurred a few times. The chain recombines TRBV2 with TRBJ2-5; 8 bases fit TRBD2. Looked up from germline, CDR1 is SNHLY and CDR2 is FYNNEI. CDR3 length: 17 amino acids. With 5 bases clipped from V and 3 bases from J, the junction kept 14 bases outside the gene matches. CDR3 sequence (DNA): TGTGCCAGCAGTCTTTCGCCGGGCCCCGGGGGGGAAGAGACCCAGTACTTC. This encodes CASSLSPGPGGEETQYF.

This clone was seen a few times. The gene calls are TRBV7-9 and TRBJ2-2, with D perhaps matching TRBD1 (7 bases). CDR1 SEHNR and CDR2 FQNEAQ come from the germline V gene (reference sequence). The CDR3 runs to 17 residues. Trimming left V 5 bases short and J 6 bases short, with 22 bases between. The CDR3 is CASSLPGGSVRPGELFF. Here the CDR3 DNA reads TGTGCCAGCAGCCTCCCAGGGGGGTCGGTGAGGCCCGGGGAGCTGTTTTTT.

This clone came up a few times. The chain's CDR3 is CSVPTGALYGYTF. CDR3 nucleotide sequence: TGCAGCGTGCCGACAGGGGCGCTCTATGGCTACACCTTC. V is TRBV29-1 and J is TRBJ1-2, with 8 positions matching TRBD1. This CDR3 has 13 residues. The germline V gene encodes CDR1 SQVTM and CDR2 ANQGSEA. The trim removed 6 bases at V and 4 bases at J, leaving 7 bases unmatched.

There are a few counts of this clone. This chain links TRBV30 with TRBJ1-5; tentative D call: TRBD1 (5 bases). CDR1 and CDR2 (germline): GTSNPN, SVGIG (reference sequence). This CDR3 region has 12 residues. V shed 4 bases and J shed 4 bases, with 8 bases lying between them. The CDR3 spells CAWNSGNQPQHF. In DNA, the CDR3 is TGTGCCTGGAATTCAGGGAATCAGCCCCAGCATTTT.

The rearrangement links TRBV16 to TRBJ2-3, with D possibly TRBD2 on 6 matching bases. Per the germline V gene, CDR1 is KGHSY and CDR2 is FQNENV. The CDR3 covers 14 residues. V lost 4 bases and J lost 3, with 11 bases in between. The CDR3 DNA reads TGTGCCAGCAGCCTGGCCGGAGGGACAGATACGCAGTATTTT. This translates into CASSLAGGTDTQYF.

The chain uses TRBV30 and TRBJ2-7; 7 nucleotides line up with TRBD1. In germline, CDR1 is GTSNPN, CDR2 SVGIG (reference sequence). V lost 2 bases and J lost 3; bases outside the gene matches: 7. The CDR3 is made up of 14 amino acids. The CDR3 DNA sequence: TGTGCCTGGAGTCGGAAGGACAGGAGCTACGAGCAGTACTTC. Encoded protein: CAWSRKDRSYEQYF.

Only a few counts were recorded for this clone. This chain connects TRBV5-1 to TRBJ2-3; 11 nucleotides line up with TRBD2. The V gene end was trimmed by 0 bases and the J gene end by 6 bases; junction bases not matched to a gene: 6. The germline V gene encodes CDR1 SGHRS and CDR2 YFSETQ. This CDR3 has 16 amino acids. The CDR3, as DNA: TGCGCCAGCAGCTTGGCTAGCGGGAGGAGGCCTGATACGCAGTATTTT. Its protein is CASSLASGRRPDTQYF.

This clone was seen only a few times. The chain links TRBV7-9 to TRBJ2-5; D possibly corresponds to TRBD2 (6 bases). Looked up from germline, CDR1 is SEHNR and CDR2 is FQNEAQ (reference sequence). This CDR3 is 14 amino acids long. V was clipped by 5 bases and J by 5 bases, with 15 bases between them. In DNA form, the CDR3 reads TGTGCCAGCAGCGTAAGACTAGGGGTTGAGACCCAGTACTTC. It is translated as CASSVRLGVETQYF.

This clone was counted between two and nine times. The V and J genes are TRBV18 and TRBJ2-5; the match to TRBD2 covers 12 bases. V shed 6 bases, J shed 4 bases, and the junction held 6 bases outside the gene matches. Germline values: CDR1 KGHSH, CDR2 LQKENI. CDR3 size: 15 residues. The CDR3 here is CASSPTSGRRETQYF. The CDR3 region has the DNA TGTGCCAGCTCCCCGACTAGCGGGAGACGAGAGACCCAGTACTTC.

The sample holds many counts of this clone. The rearrangement links TRBV7-8 to TRBJ2-2, with no clear D. Germline V lookup: CDR1 SGHVS, CDR2 FQNEAQ. V was pared by 1 base and J by 0 bases, with 6 bases between. The CDR3 length is 15 residues. The CDR3 bases are TGTGCCAGCAGCTTAGTTTCAGCGAACACCGGGGAGCTGTTTTTT. Amino acid sequence: CASSLVSANTGELFF. Drawing the rest from reference TRBV7-8 and TRBJ2-2, the complete variable domain is GAGVSQSPRYKVAKRGQDVALRCDPISGHVSLFWYQQALGQGPEFLTYFQNEAQLDKSGLPSDRFFAERPEGSVSTLKIQRTQQEDSAVYLCASSLVSANTGELFFGEGSRLTVL.

The J gene is TRBJ1-2, the V gene TRBV28; TRBD1 aligns across 10 bases. Per the germline V gene, CDR1 is MDHEN and CDR2 is SYDVKM. The CDR3 has 14 residues. V shed 5 bases, J shed 6 bases, and the junction held 6 bases outside the gene matches. CDR3 sequence: CASSRDRGFHGYTF. The CDR3 DNA is TGTGCCAGCAGTCGGGACAGGGGATTCCATGGCTACACCTTC.

This clone turned up a few times. The chain carries TRBV11-2 and TRBJ1-1; D is perhaps TRBD1 (6 bases). CDR3 length: 14 residues. Germline V CDR1 and CDR2: SGHAT, FQNNGV. V lost 5 bases, J lost 4 bases, and 14 bases lay in between. In DNA form, the CDR3 reads TGTGCCAGCAGCGCGCACCGAGGGGGCACTGAAGCTTTCTTT. Translated, it gives CASSAHRGGTEAFF.

In this sample, this clone turned up a few times. The chain carries TRBV9 and TRBJ2-1; 12 bases are shared with TRBD2. Germline values: CDR1 SGDLS, CDR2 YYNGEE. CDR3 length: 17 residues. J lost 3 bases, V lost 0 bases, and 4 bases had no gene match. The CDR3 sequence: CASSVALGLAGYNEQFF. CDR3 DNA sequence: TGTGCCAGCAGCGTAGCATTGGGACTAGCGGGCTACAATGAGCAGTTCTTC.

The V gene is TRBV30, the J gene TRBJ2-5; the D is unclear. The length of the CDR3 is 15 residues. The germline CDR1 and CDR2 sequences are GTSNPN and SVGIG (reference sequence). Trimming took off 0 bases at V and 0 bases at J, with 11 bases between the two ends. Here the CDR3 reads CAWSVTRHYQETQYF. The CDR3 DNA sequence: TGTGCCTGGAGTGTAACTCGCCATTACCAAGAGACCCAGTACTTC.

The CDR3 spells CASSPEPTTRDYEQYF. In DNA form, the CDR3 reads TGCGCCAGCAGTCCCGAGCCGACTACTAGGGACTACGAGCAGTACTTC. The chain employs TRBV5-1 and TRBJ2-7; a weak D match, TRBD2 (5 bases). This CDR3 has 16 amino acids. Germline CDR1 reads SGHRS; CDR2 reads YFSETQ. V was cut by 5 bases and J by 3 bases, with 21 bases left in between.

The CDR3 region has the DNA TGTGCCAGCAGCCAAGGAGAAACTAGCGGCCGGAGTTTCCATGAGCAGTTCTTC. Its protein is CASSQGETSGRSFHEQFF. The rearrangement uses TRBV14 and TRBJ2-1, with TRBD2 matching over 8 bases. The CDR3 is 18 residues long. Trimming cost V 1 base and J 8 bases; bases outside gene matches: 16. Germline V lookup: CDR1 SGHDN, CDR2 FVKESK.

V usage is TRBV30 and J usage is TRBJ1-5; the D is unclear. V dropped 5 bases and J dropped 9 bases, with 17 bases sitting between them. Per germline, CDR1 GTSNPN and CDR2 SVGIG (reference sequence). CDR3 length: 13 amino acids. CDR3 sequence (DNA): TGTGCCTGGGGGAGGAGGGCTGCGTGGCCCCAGCATTTT. It encodes CAWGRRAAWPQHF.

This clone was recorded a few times. The V gene is TRBV29-1, the J gene TRBJ2-7; 11 bases fit TRBD2. J gave up 1 base and V 6 bases, and 5 bases lay outside the gene matches. CDR1 and CDR2 (germline): SQVTM, ANQGSEA. The CDR3 contains 14 residues. The CDR3 spells CSVDPSGGSYEQYF. Written as DNA, the CDR3 is TGCAGCGTGGACCCTAGCGGGGGGTCCTACGAGCAGTACTTC.